This T cell receptor (beta chain) originates from a study of blood T cell repertoires in COVID-19. As for the study in general: Acute and convalescent COVID-19 samples came from the United States, Italy and Spain. In each case, the material was cDNA or gDNA derived from T cells, B-cell-depleted T cells, or PBMCs.

As processed by the authors: Scientists estimated how many nucleated cells there were by amplifying reference gene primers. Assay: immunoSEQ multiplex PCR; the TCRdb copy retains only in-frame clones and omits some. V, J and clone size are taken as reported in that table, and D and trimming were inferred from the DNA itself. The sample contains about 160,000 clones, approximately 90% of which appear only once. V lost 5 bases, J lost 10 bases, and 15 bases lay in between. The CDR3 sequence is 14 residues long. The germline CDR1 and CDR2 sequences are MNHEY and SVGAGI. The rearrangement joins TRBV6-5 to TRBJ1-6, with D possibly TRBD1 on 6 matching bases. The sequenced sample consisted of peripheral blood. This TCR was sampled from a woman aged 55-70 years with active or convalescent COVID-19. CDR3 in DNA: TGTGCCAGCAGTACCCGGGACACTTTCTCACCCCTCCACTTT. Encoded protein: CASSTRDTFSPLHF.